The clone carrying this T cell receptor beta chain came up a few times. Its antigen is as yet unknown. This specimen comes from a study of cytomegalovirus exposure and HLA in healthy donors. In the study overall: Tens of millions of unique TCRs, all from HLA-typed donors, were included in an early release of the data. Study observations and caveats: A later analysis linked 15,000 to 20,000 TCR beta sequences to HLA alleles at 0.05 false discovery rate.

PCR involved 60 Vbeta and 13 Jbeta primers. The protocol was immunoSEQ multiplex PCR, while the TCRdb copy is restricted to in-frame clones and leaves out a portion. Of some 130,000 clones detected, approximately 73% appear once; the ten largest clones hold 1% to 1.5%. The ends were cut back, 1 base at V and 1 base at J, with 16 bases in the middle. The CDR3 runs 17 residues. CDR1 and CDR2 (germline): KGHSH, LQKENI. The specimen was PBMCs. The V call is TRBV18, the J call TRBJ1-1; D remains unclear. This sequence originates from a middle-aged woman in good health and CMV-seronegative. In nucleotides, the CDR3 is TGTGCCAGCTCACCACTATCCTTGGCAGGAGGGAACACTGAAGCTTTCTTT. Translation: CASSPLSLAGGNTEAFF.